Listed below are T cell receptor beta chains from one sample, sequenced in a study of shared clonotypes between healthy human individuals. Clones were read by immunoSEQ multiplex PCR, and TCRdb kept only the in-frame ones, dropping some. The repertoire holds around 2.5 million clones, roughly 93% seen once, with around 0.4% in the top ten. Specimen: naive CD4+ T cells from PBMCs. These receptors were taken from a man aged 18 to 29 in good health. Some clones in this sample may be carry-over from other donors' samples. The CDR3 runs from the conserved cysteine through the conserved F or W. D genes are given only for firm matches. Size tells how often a clone was seen (once, few, many) or the class of an expanded clone, and some rows leave it out.

TRBD2 | - | TRBJ2-1 | TRBV5-1 | CASSLAKAGGPGEQFF | TGCGCCAGCAGCTTGGCAAAGGCGGGAGGGCCCGGTGAGCAGTTCTTC
- | - | TRBJ2-7 | TRBV11-1 | CASSPRDGPYEQYF | TGTGCCAGCAGCCCCCGGGACGGCCCCTACGAGCAGTACTTC
- | few | TRBJ2-7 | TRBV5-1 | CASSNSYEQYF | TGCGCCAGCAGCAATTCCTACGAGCAGTACTTC
- | - | TRBJ2-7 | TRBV28 | CASSFPTYEQYF | TGTGCCAGCAGTTTTCCCACCTACGAGCAGTACTTC
- | - | TRBJ2-5 | TRBV6-5 | CASSYLGTQVKETQYF | TGTGCCAGCAGTTATCTGGGGACACAGGTTAAAGAGACCCAGTACTTC
TRBD2 | - | TRBJ2-3 | TRBV4-2 | CASSQGTGRMTTDTQYF | TGTGCCAGCAGCCAAGGTACCGGGAGGATGACGACAGATACGCAGTATTTT
- | - | TRBJ1-1 | TRBV29-1 | CSVEDGRGGPKATEAFF | TGCAGCGTTGAAGATGGGAGGGGGGGCCCTAAGGCCACTGAAGCTTTCTTT
- | - | TRBJ2-3 | TRBV7-9 | CASSFGNSHTDTQYF | TGTGCCAGCAGCTTCGGGAATTCCCACACAGATACGCAGTATTTT
TRBD1 | - | TRBJ2-5 | TRBV6-1 | CASSPPGQPGTQYF | TGTGCCAGCAGTCCTCCGGGACAGCCCGGGACCCAGTACTTC
TRBD1 | - | TRBJ1-5 | TRBV28 | CASSYTGDLESQHF | TGTGCCAGCAGTTACACAGGGGACCTCGAGTCCCAGCATTTT
- | - | TRBJ2-7 | TRBV5-6 | CASSLLGGGSYEQYF | TGTGCCAGCAGCTTGCTCGGGGGAGGCTCCTACGAGCAGTACTTC
TRBD1 | - | TRBJ1-2 | TRBV28 | CASSSTGEANYGYTF | TGTGCCAGCAGCTCGACAGGGGAGGCTAACTATGGCTACACCTTC
- | - | TRBJ2-3 | TRBV9 | CASSAQGTDTQYF | TGTGCCAGCAGCGCTCAGGGAACAGATACGCAGTATTTT
TRBD2 | - | TRBJ2-3 | TRBV6-6 | CASSYPLAGSTDTQYF | TGTGCCAGCAGTTATCCCCTAGCGGGGAGCACAGATACGCAGTATTTT
- | - | TRBJ2-2 | TRBV7-3 | CASSLSRESGELFF | TGTGCCAGCAGCTTATCCCGGGAATCCGGGGAGCTGTTTTTT
- | - | TRBJ1-1 | TRBV7-8 | CASSSLSGARKNTEAFF | TGTGCCAGCAGCTCCCTTTCTGGAGCAAGGAAGAACACTGAAGCTTTCTTT
- | - | TRBJ2-2 | TRBV28 | CASSPTPGRVETGELFF | TGTGCCAGCAGTCCTACCCCGGGCCGAGTGGAAACCGGGGAGCTGTTTTTT
- | - | TRBJ2-1 | TRBV6-5 | CASSSGSSYNEQFF | TGTGCCAGCAGTTCCGGGAGTTCCTACAATGAGCAGTTCTTC
- | once | TRBJ2-7 | TRBV7-2 | CASSLEGTSYEQYF | TGTGCCAGCAGCTTAGAAGGTACCTCCTACGAGCAGTACTTC
TRBD1 | - | TRBJ2-7 | TRBV28 | CASCVPGQRSYEQYF | TGTGCCAGCTGCGTACCGGGACAGAGATCCTACGAGCAGTACTTC
- | - | TRBJ2-2 | TRBV7-8 | CASSPPGRTGELFF | TGTGCCAGCAGCCCACCGGGGCGCACCGGGGAGCTGTTTTTT
TRBD2 | - | TRBJ2-1 | TRBV9 | CASSVGRGRANEQFF | TGTGCCAGCAGCGTAGGTCGCGGGAGGGCCAATGAGCAGTTCTTC
- | few | TRBJ2-3 | TRBV28 | CASSWGTDTQYF | TGTGCCAGCAGTTGGGGCACAGATACGCAGTATTTT
- | few | TRBJ1-5 | TRBV28 | CASSLGVRRHF | TGTGCCAGCAGTTTAGGGGTCCGACGGCATTTT
- | - | TRBJ1-3 | TRBV5-6 | CASSVRLTDPSSGNTIYF | TGTGCCAGCAGCGTAAGACTGACCGACCCGAGCTCTGGAAACACCATATATTTT
- | - | TRBJ2-1 | TRBV25-1 | CASSDPSPTIYNEQFF | TGTGCCAGCAGTGACCCATCACCTACCATTTACAATGAGCAGTTCTTC
- | - | TRBJ2-3 | TRBV7-3 | CASSLVGPSANTQYF | TGTGCCAGCAGCTTAGTTGGTCCTAGCGCCAATACGCAGTATTTT
- | - | TRBJ2-2 | TRBV15 | CATSSRSRSGELFF | TGTGCCACCAGCTCCCGATCGCGTTCCGGGGAGCTGTTTTTT
- | - | TRBJ2-7 | TRBV4-1 | CASSPRRGEAVGEQYF | TGCGCCAGCAGCCCCCGGAGGGGGGAAGCGGTCGGCGAGCAGTACTTC
- | - | TRBJ2-3 | TRBV5-1 | CASSLEGSGTDTQYF | TGCGCCAGCAGCTTGGAGGGGTCTGGCACAGATACGCAGTATTTT
- | - | TRBJ1-2 | TRBV6-1 | CASRLEGGGNYGYTF | TGTGCCAGCAGGCTCGAGGGGGGCGGGAACTATGGCTACACCTTC
- | - | TRBJ2-2 | TRBV27 | CASSPLTGELFF | TGTGCCAGCAGTCCCCTCACCGGGGAGCTGTTTTTT
- | - | TRBJ2-2 | TRBV6-1 | CASSERGGIPGELFF | TGTGCCAGCAGTGAAAGGGGGGGCATCCCCGGGGAGCTGTTTTTT
- | - | TRBJ2-1 | TRBV6-5 | CASIQGYGSEQFF | TGTGCCAGCATTCAAGGTTACGGGAGCGAGCAGTTCTTC
- | - | TRBJ2-3 | TRBV7-7 | CASLPAGADTQYF | TGTGCCAGCCTCCCGGCGGGTGCAGATACGCAGTATTTT
TRBD2 | - | TRBJ2-7 | TRBV5-4 | CASSLEPGRAYEQYF | TGTGCCAGCAGCTTGGAACCCGGGAGGGCCTACGAGCAGTACTTC